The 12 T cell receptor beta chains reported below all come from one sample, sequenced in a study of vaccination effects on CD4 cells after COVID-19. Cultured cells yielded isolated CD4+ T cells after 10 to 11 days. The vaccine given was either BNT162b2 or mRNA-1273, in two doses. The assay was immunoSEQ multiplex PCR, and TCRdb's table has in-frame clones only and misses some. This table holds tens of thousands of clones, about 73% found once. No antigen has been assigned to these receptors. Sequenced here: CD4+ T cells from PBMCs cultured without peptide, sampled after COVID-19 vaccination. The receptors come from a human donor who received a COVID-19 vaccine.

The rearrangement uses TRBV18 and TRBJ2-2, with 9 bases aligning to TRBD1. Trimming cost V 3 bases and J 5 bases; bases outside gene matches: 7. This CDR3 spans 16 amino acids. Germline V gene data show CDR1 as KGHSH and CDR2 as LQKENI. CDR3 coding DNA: TGTGCCAGCTCACCGGACCAACAGGGGGCGACCGGGGAGCTGTTTTTT. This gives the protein CASSPDQQGATGELFF.

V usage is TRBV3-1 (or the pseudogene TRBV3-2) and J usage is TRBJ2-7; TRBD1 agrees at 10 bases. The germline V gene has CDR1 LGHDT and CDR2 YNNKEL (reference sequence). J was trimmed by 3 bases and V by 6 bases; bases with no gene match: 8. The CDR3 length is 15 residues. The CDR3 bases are TGTGCCAGCAGTCCCGGGACAGGGGTGAGCTACGAGCAGTACGTC. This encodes CASSPGTGVSYEQYV.

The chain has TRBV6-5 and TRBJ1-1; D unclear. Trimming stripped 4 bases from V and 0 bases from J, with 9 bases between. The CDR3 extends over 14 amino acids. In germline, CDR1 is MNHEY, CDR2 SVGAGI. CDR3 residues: CASSSGSVNTEAFF. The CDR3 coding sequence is TGTGCCAGCAGTTCAGGATCCGTGAACACTGAAGCTTTCTTT.

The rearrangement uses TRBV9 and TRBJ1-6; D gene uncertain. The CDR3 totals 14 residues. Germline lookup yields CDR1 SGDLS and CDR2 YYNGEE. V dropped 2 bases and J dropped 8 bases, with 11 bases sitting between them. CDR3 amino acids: CASSVDDQDSPLHF. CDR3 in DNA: TGTGCCAGCAGCGTGGACGATCAGGATTCACCCCTCCACTTT.

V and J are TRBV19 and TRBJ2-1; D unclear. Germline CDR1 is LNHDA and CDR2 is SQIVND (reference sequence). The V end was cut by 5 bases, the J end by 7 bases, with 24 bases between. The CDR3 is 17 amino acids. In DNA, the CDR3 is TGTGCCAGTAGTCCCCGGACCCACATCCCTGTTCAGAATGAGCAGTTCTTC. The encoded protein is CASSPRTHIPVQNEQFF.

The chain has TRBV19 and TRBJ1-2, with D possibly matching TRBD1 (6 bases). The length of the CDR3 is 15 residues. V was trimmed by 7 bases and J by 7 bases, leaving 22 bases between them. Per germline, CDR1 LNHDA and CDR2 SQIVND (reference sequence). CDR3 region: CASMRAGASGTGYTF. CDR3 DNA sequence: TGTGCCAGTATGAGGGCGGGGGCGTCGGGGACTGGCTACACCTTC.

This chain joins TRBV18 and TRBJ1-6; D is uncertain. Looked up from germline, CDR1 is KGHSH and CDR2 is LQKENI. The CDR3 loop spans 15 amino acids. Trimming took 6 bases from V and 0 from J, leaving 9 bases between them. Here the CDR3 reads CASSPRSSYNSPLHF. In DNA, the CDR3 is TGTGCCAGCTCCCCCCGGAGCTCCTATAATTCACCCCTCCACTTT.

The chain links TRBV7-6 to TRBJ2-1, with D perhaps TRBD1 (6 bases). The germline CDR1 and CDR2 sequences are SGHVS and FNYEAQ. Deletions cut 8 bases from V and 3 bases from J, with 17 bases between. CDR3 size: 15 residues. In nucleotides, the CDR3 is TGTGCCAGCGCTCGGGGTCCAGGGGTCTACAATGAGCAGTTCTTC. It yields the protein CASARGPGVYNEQFF.

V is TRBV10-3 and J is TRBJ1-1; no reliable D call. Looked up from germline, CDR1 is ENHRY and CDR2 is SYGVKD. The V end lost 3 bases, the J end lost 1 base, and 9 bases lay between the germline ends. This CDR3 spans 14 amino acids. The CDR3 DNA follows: TGTGCCATCAGTGACGGACTCGCGAACACTGAAGCTTTCTTT. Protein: CAISDGLANTEAFF.

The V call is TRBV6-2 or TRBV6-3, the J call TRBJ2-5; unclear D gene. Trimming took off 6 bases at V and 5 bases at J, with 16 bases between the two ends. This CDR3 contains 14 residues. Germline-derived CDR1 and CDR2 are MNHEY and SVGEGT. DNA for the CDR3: TGTGCCAGCAGACCTACGCTCGTCCGGGAGACCCAGTACTTC. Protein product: CASRPTLVRETQYF.

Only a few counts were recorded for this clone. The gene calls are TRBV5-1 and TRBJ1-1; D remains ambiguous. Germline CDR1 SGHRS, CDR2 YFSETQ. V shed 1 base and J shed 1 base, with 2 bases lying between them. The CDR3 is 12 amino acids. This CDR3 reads CASSLQNTEAFF. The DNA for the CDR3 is TGCGCCAGCAGCTTGCAGAACACTGAAGCTTTCTTT.

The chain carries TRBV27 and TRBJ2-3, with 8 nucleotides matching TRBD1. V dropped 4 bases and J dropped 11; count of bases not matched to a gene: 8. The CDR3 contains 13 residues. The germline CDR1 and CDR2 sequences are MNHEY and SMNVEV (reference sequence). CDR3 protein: CASSSTGAQMQYF. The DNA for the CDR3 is TGTGCCAGCAGTTCGACAGGGGCCCAAATGCAGTATTTT.